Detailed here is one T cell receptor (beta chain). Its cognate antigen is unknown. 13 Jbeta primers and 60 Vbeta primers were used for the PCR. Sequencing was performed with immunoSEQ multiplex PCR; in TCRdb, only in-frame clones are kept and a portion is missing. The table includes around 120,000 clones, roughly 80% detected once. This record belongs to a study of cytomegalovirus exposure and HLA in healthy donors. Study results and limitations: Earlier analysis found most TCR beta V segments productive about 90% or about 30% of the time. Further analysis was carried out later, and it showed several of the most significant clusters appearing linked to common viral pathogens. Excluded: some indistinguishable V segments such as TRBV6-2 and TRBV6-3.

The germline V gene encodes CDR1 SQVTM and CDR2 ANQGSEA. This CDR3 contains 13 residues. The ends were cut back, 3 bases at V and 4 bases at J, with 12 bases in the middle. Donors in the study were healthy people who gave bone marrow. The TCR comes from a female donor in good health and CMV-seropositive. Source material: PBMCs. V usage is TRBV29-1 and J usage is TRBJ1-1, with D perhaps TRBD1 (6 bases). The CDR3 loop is CSVDLGGGTEAFF. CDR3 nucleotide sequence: TGCAGCGTTGATCTAGGGGGTGGCACTGAAGCTTTCTTT.